This T cell receptor beta chain was recorded in a study of blood T cell repertoires in COVID-19. Study-level background: Italy, Spain and the United States were the sources of the convalescent and acute COVID-19 samples.

Per the original methods: Reference gene primer amplification gave estimated nucleated cell counts. Measured with immunoSEQ multiplex PCR; TCRdb has only the in-frame clones, and not every one. V, J and clone size were drawn from that table, and D and trimming were deduced from the DNA. Among tens of thousands of clones listed, approximately 90% were seen once. From germline, CDR1 is SNHLY and CDR2 FYNNEI. The ends lost 4 bases at V and 3 bases at J; junction bases unmatched: 2. CDR3 size: 13 residues. This chain links TRBV2 with TRBJ2-7, with 8 bases lining up with TRBD1. The TCR originated in an elderly woman with acute or convalescent COVID-19. Sequencing was performed on peripheral blood. The CDR3 is CASSGDRNYEQYF. CDR3 DNA sequence: TGTGCCAGCAGTGGGGACAGGAACTACGAGCAGTACTTC.